The present entry profiles one T cell receptor beta chain with its context. Its specificity is not known. Data came from immunoSEQ multiplex PCR; TCRdb stores just in-frame clones and leaves some out. This sample carries about 36,000 clones, 84% of them seen once, and the ten largest clones take about 1.8%. The data originate from a study of monozygotic twins with cystic fibrosis. General study findings and limits: The repertoire was suggested to be naive-dominated, clonality median around 0.0089. Monozygotic CF twin pairs shared significantly more nucleotide-identical clonotypes than unrelated CF individuals did. Co-twins had the most similar V usage for 13 of 16 pairs, J for 8.

This CDR3 has 16 residues. V shed 3 bases and J shed 8 bases, with 17 bases lying between them. CDR1 is LNHNV, CDR2 YYDKDF, per germline (reference sequence). This receptor was taken from a girl aged 2 to 9 with cystic fibrosis. The specimen sequenced was blood. The chain recombines TRBV15 with TRBJ1-6; D might be TRBD1 (5 bases). The CDR3 loop is CATSRGGGIGDSPLHF. The CDR3 DNA reads as TGTGCCACCAGCAGGGGGGGAGGAATAGGGGATTCACCCCTCCACTTT.